This T cell receptor beta chain stems from a study of tumor and adjacent non-tumor tissue in lung cancer. The study, taken as a whole, reports: Tumor TCR diversity, when higher, was linked to shorter survival.

No cell sorting was done before RNA was extracted from the tissue. The library came from three nested PCR rounds adapted from ARM-PCR protocols. A single record per CDR3 protein comes from TCRdb applying MiXCR to the multiplex PCR reads. This table holds about 140,000 distinct CDR3 sequences, roughly 70% found once. A remark on this clonotype: The antigen remains undetermined. Because it lacks the conserved phenylalanine or tryptophan at the end, this CDR3 is likely a read error.

This CDR3 is 17 amino acids long. V shed 7 bases and J shed 3 bases, with 26 bases lying between them. Per germline, CDR1 SQVTM and CDR2 ANQGSEA. Sequencing input: lung tumor tissue. The chain recombines TRBV29-1 with TRBJ2-3; a possible D gene is TRBD2 (6 bases). This TCR came from a man aged 55-75 years with small cell lung cancer. In nucleotides, the CDR3 is TGCAGCGCCTCGGGGGAGTGGGAGCATGGGTTGACAGATACGCAGTATTTG. Amino acid sequence: CSASGEWEHGLTDTQYL.